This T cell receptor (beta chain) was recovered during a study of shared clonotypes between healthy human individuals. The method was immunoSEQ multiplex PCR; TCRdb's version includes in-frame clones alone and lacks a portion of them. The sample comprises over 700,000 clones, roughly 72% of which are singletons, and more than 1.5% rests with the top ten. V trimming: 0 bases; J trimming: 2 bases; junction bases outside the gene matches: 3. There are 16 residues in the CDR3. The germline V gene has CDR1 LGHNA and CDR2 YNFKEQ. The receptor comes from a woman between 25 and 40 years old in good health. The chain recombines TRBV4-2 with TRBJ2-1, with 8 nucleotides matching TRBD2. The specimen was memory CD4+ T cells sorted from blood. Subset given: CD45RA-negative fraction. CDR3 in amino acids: CASSQEGLVTYNEQFF. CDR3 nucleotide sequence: TGTGCCAGCAGCCAAGAGGGACTAGTAACCTACAATGAGCAGTTCTTC.